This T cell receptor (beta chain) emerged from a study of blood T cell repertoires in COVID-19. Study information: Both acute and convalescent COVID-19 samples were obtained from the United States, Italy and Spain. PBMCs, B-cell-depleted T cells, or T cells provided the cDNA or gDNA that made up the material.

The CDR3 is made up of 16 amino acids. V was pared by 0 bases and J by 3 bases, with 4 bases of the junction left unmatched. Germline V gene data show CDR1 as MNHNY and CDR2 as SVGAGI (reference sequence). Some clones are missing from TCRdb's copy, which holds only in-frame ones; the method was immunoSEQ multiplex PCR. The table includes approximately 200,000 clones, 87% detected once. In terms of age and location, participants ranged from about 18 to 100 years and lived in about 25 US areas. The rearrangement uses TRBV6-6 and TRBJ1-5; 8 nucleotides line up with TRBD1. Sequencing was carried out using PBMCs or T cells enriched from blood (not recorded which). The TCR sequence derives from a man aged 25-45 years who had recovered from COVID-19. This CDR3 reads CASSYSAGGTNQPQHF. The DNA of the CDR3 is TGTGCCAGCAGTTACTCGGCAGGGGGCACCAATCAGCCCCAGCATTTT.